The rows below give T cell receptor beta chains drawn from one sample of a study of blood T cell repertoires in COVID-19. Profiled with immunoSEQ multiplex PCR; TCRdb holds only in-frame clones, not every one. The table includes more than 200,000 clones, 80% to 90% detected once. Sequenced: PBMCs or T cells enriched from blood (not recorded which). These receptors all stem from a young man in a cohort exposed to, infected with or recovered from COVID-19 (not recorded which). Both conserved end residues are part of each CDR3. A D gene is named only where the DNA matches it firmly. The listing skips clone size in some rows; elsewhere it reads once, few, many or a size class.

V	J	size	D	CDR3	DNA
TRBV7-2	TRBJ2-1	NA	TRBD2	CASSLVGLAGGINEQFF	TGTGCCAGCAGCTTAGTGGGACTAGCGGGAGGGATCAATGAGCAGTTCTTC
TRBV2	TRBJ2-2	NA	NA	CASSVGPTGHDRTGELFF	TGTGCCAGCAGTGTTGGACCCACAGGGCATGACCGCACCGGGGAGCTGTTTTTT
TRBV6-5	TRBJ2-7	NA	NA	CASRAVGRPHEQYF	TGTGCCAGCAGGGCTGTTGGGAGGCCTCACGAGCAGTACTTC
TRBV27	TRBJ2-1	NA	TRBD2	CASSLLVGTSGRTAYNEQFF	TGTGCCAGCAGTTTGTTGGTTGGGACTAGCGGGAGGACCGCCTACAATGAGCAGTTCTTC
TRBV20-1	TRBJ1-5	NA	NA	CSASIDTWPQHF	TGCAGTGCTAGTATAGATACTTGGCCCCAGCATTTT
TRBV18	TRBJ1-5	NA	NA	CASSPPGSSNQPQHF	TGTGCCAGCTCACCACCAGGGAGCAGCAATCAGCCCCAGCATTTT
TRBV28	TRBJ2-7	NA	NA	CASRSGLYEQYF	TGTGCCAGCAGGTCTGGCCTCTACGAGCAGTACTTC
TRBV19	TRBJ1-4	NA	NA	CASSRTATNEKLFF	TGTGCCAGTAGCCGGACTGCAACTAATGAAAAACTGTTTTTT
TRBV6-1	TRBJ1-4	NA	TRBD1	CASSVGQVATNEKLFF	TGTGCCAGCAGTGTCGGACAGGTTGCAACTAATGAAAAACTGTTTTTT
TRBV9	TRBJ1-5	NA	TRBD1	CASIPEGGQGPEIDQPQHF	TGTGCCAGCATTCCCGAAGGTGGACAGGGTCCGGAAATCGATCAGCCCCAGCATTTT
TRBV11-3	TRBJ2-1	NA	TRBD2	CASSLDGLAGGSYNEQFF	TGTGCCAGCAGCTTAGATGGGCTAGCGGGAGGCTCCTACAATGAGCAGTTCTTC
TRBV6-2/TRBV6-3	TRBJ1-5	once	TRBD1	CASSYRLDRGSNQPQHF	TGTGCCAGCAGTTACAGACTGGACAGGGGGAGCAATCAGCCCCAGCATTTT
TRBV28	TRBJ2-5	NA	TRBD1	CASSFPGTAQETQYF	TGTGCCAGCAGTTTCCCCGGGACAGCCCAAGAGACCCAGTACTTC
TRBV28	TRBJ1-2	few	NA	CASSFLQGPNGYTF	TGTGCCAGCAGTTTCCTACAGGGACCGAATGGCTACACCTTC
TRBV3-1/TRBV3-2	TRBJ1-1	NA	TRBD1	CASSPIRAGGCAVAFF	TGTGCCAGCAGCCCGATCAGGGCAGGGGGATGTGCTGTAGCTTTCTTT
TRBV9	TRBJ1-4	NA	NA	CASGREGTDNEKLFF	TGTGCCAGCGGCAGGGAGGGGACGGATAATGAAAAACTGTTTTTT
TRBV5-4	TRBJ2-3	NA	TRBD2	CASSSFFRGEGDTQYF	TGTGCCAGCAGCTCGTTCTTCCGGGGGGAAGGGGATACGCAGTATTTT
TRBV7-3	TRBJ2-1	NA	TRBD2	CASSQTSGRNNEQFF	TGTGCCAGCAGCCAAACTAGCGGGCGAAACAATGAGCAGTTCTTC